The present entry profiles one TCR beta chain with its context. CDR3 length: 11 residues. V lost 2 bases to trimming and J lost 5 bases, with 3 bases between them. Germline V lookup: CDR1 SGHTA, CDR2 FQGNSA. This specimen belongs to a study of blood T cell repertoires in COVID-19. In the study overall: From the United States, Italy and Spain came samples of acute and convalescent COVID-19. PBMCs, B-cell-depleted T cells, or T cells were the source of the cDNA or gDNA that made up the material.

Original analysis: From reference gene primer amplification, estimates of nucleated cell counts were derived. The repertoire was sequenced with immunoSEQ multiplex PCR; TCRdb's copy has only in-frame clones and lacks some. D and trimming come from the DNA, and the V and J calls and clone size come from that table. In the table there are 150,000 to 190,000 clones, about 80% of which are singletons. The receptor was isolated from a man in his 60s with acute or convalescent COVID-19. This rearrangement joins TRBV7-2 to TRBJ1-2; D unresolved. The material sequenced was peripheral blood. CDR3 sequence (DNA): TGTGCCAGCAGCTTACAATATGGCTACACCTTC. It specifies CASSLQYGYTF.